These T cell receptor beta chains were read from a single sample in a study of regulatory T cells in long-lasting Graves disease. TCRdb re-analysed the multiplex PCR reads in MiXCR, keeping a single row per CDR3 protein. The table shows about 660,000 distinct CDR3 sequences, with around 30% occurring only once. The specimen was peripheral blood mononuclear cells (PBMCs), collected when the disease was refractory, from a patient treated with antithyroid drugs. The receptor source for this set is a female donor with Graves disease. Each CDR3 is given with its conserved first and last residue. The D gene is left open where the match is weak. The size field is filled for only some rows; it gives once, few, many or a size class.

cdr3_length | clone_size | j_call | d_call | v_call | cdr3_nt | cdr3_aa
14 | NA | TRBJ2-7 | NA | TRBV6-1 | TGTGCCAGCAGTGAAGTCGCGGCGGGCTACGAGCAGTACTTC | CASSEVAAGYEQYF
12 | few | TRBJ2-2 | NA | TRBV2 | TGTGCCAGCAGCCAGGACAACGGGGAGCTGTTTTTT | CASSQDNGELFF
14 | NA | TRBJ1-1 | NA | TRBV6-1 | TGTGCCAGCAGTCCGACAGCCTCAAACACTGAAGCTTTCTTT | CASSPTASNTEAFF
16 | few | TRBJ1-1 | TRBD1 | TRBV11-2 | TGTGCCAGCAGCTTAGATTGGACAGGGGCGAACACTGAAGCTTTCTTT | CASSLDWTGANTEAFF
13 | NA | TRBJ1-1 | NA | TRBV9 | TGTGCCAGCAGCGTAGTCCTGGGCGCTGAAGCTTTCTTT | CASSVVLGAEAFF
14 | many | TRBJ2-7 | NA | TRBV6-1 | TGTGCCAGCAGTGGGGGACTGCGATCCTACGAGCAGTACTTC | CASSGGLRSYEQYF
13 | many | TRBJ1-2 | NA | TRBV28 | TGTGCCAGCAGTCAACAAAGACCCGATGGCTACACCTTC | CASSQQRPDGYTF
15 | many | TRBJ1-2 | TRBD1 | TRBV11-1 | TGTGCCAGCAGCTTGCCGGGACAGGGGCACTATGGCTACACCTTC | CASSLPGQGHYGYTF
14 | few | TRBJ2-7 | TRBD1 | TRBV7-9 | TGTGCCAGCAGCGTCGACAGGGCTGTGGACGAGCAGTACTTC | CASSVDRAVDEQYF
15 | NA | TRBJ2-7 | NA | TRBV6-5 | TGTGCCAGCAGTTACGGACAGTCGAACTCCTACGAGCAGTACTTC | CASSYGQSNSYEQYF